The present TCR beta chain was sequenced within a study of T cell repertoires in cytomegalovirus infection. Looking at the study overall: As its CMV epitopes, the study selected recently identified HLA-C-restricted and well-studied HLA-B-restricted targets. Shared public TCR beta signatures pointed to both CMV infection and a matching HLA type.

MiXCR, run by TCRdb on the reads, gives a single entry per CDR3 protein. The sample consists of 370,000 or so distinct CDR3 sequences, about a third of them appearing once. The CDR3 has 14 amino acids. V lost 5 bases to trimming and J lost 0 bases, with 11 bases between them. Germline V lookup: CDR1 SGHVS, CDR2 FNYEAQ. A word on this clonotype: Its matching antigen is unknown.

The study's findings and limits: Summed public TCR beta family frequency identified CMV carriers bearing the relevant HLA. The ex vivo response showed dominance by HLA-C-restricted CMV-specific TCR beta clonotypes.

The chain recombines TRBV7-6 with TRBJ2-7; D is possibly TRBD2 (5 bases). Sequencing was performed on cultured PBMCs, taken from culture after CMV antigen stimulation. The receptor was derived from a human donor in good health (CMV status not recorded). Some clones in this sample may be carry-over from other donors' samples. The CDR3 coding sequence is TGTGCCAGCAGCCCCCCCAGCGGCTCCTACGAGCAGTACTTC. It yields the protein CASSPPSGSYEQYF. Complete variable domain (other parts from reference TRBV7-6 and TRBJ2-7): GAGVSQSPRYKVTKRGQDVALRCDPISGHVSLYWYRQALGQGPEFLTYFNYEAQQDKSGLPNDRFSAERPEGSISTLTIQRTEQRDSAMYRCASSPPSGSYEQYFGPGTRLTVT.